The clone carrying this TCR beta chain has at least ten counts. Its antigen is undetermined. The CDR3 spans 14 residues. Between the trimmed V and J ends, which lost 3 bases and 3 bases, there was a span of 11 bases. Unique molecular identifiers were attached to individual cDNA molecules during library preparation. From the RACE reads, TCRdb called clonotypes with MiXCR, one entry per CDR3 protein. The sample holds around 75,000 distinct CDR3 sequences; about an eighth are singletons and the top ten take 3.5%. The data were obtained in a study of human T cells and chemical hapten exposure. Study-wide background: Patients got weekly scalp diphenylcyclopropenone doses over the approximately 23-week study. Per-sample TCR yield variability stemmed mainly from small pooled library volume differences.

As to time point: patch test 1, 2 weeks after DPC sensitization. Treatment defined: therapeutic diphenylcyclopropenone sensitization with weekly scalp DPC. Findings of the study overall: Expanded TCRs clustered into significantly more large CDR3 similarity groups than controls, the analysis revealed.

This chain connects TRBV12-3 or TRBV12-4 to TRBJ1-1; D uncertain. The clonotype was recovered from a woman aged 55-75 years with alopecia areata. Some clones in this sample may be carry-over from other donors' samples. Sequenced here: whole blood, sampled in connection with sensitization to the hapten diphenylcyclopropenone (DPC). The DNA of the CDR3 is TGTGCCAGCAGTTTCACGGGAAAGGACACTGAAGCTTTCTTT. Its protein product is CASSFTGKDTEAFF.